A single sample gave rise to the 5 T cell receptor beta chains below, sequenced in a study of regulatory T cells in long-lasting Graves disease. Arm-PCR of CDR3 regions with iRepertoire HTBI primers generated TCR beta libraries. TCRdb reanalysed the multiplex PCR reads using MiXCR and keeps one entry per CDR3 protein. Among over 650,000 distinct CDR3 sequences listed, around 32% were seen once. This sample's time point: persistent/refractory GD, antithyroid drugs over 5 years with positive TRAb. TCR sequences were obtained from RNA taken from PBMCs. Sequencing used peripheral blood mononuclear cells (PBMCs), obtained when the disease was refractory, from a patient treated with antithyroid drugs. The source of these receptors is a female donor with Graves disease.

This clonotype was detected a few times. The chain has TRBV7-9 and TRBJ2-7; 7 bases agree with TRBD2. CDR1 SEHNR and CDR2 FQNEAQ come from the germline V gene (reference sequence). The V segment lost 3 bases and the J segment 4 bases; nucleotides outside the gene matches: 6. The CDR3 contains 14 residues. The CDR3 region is CASSFPGLGYEQYF. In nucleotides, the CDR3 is TGTGCCAGCAGCTTCCCCGGACTAGGGTACGAGCAGTACTTC.

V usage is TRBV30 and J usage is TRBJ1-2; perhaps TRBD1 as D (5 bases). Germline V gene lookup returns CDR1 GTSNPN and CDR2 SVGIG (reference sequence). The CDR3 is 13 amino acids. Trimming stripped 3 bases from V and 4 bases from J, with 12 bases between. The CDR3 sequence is CAWSPGRGYGYTF. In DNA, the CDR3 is TGTGCCTGGAGCCCCGGTAGGGGCTATGGCTACACCTTC.

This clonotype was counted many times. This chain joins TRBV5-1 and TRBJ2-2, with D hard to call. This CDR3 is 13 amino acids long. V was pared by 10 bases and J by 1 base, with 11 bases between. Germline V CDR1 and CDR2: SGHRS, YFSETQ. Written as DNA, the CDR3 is TGCGCCTGCAATCGCTTGAACACCGGGGAGCTGTTTTTT. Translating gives CACNRLNTGELFF. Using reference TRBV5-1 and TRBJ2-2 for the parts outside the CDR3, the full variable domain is KAGVTQTPRYLIKTRGQQVTLSCSPISGHRSVSWYQQTPGQGLQFLFEYFSETQRNKGNFPGRFSGRQFSNSRSEMNVSTLELGDSALYLCACNRLNTGELFFGEGSRLTVL.

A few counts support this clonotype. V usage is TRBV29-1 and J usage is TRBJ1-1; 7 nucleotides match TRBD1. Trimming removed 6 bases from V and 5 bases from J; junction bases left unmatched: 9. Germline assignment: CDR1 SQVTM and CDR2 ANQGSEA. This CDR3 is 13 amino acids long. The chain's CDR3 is CSVSIQGTTEAFF. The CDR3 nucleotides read TGCAGCGTCTCAATACAGGGGACAACTGAAGCTTTCTTT.

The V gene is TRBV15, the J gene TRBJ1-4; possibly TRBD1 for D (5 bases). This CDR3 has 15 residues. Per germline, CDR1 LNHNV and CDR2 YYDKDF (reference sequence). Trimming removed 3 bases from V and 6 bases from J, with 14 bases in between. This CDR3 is CATSRRTRADEKLFF. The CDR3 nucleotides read TGTGCCACCAGCAGGAGGACACGGGCGGATGAAAAACTGTTTTTT.